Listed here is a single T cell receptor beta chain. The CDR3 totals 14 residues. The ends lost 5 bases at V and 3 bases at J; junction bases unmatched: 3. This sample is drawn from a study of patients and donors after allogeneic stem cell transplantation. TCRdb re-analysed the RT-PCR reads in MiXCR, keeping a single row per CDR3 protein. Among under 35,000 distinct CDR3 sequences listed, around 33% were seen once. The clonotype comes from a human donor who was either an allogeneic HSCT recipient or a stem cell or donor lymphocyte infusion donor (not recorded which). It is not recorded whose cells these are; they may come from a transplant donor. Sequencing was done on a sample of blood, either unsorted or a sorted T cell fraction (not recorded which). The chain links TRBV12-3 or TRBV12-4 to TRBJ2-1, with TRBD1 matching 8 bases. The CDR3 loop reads CASSRGQVYNEQFF. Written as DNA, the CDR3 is TGTGCCAGCAGTAGGGGACAGGTCTACAATGAGCAGTTCTTC.